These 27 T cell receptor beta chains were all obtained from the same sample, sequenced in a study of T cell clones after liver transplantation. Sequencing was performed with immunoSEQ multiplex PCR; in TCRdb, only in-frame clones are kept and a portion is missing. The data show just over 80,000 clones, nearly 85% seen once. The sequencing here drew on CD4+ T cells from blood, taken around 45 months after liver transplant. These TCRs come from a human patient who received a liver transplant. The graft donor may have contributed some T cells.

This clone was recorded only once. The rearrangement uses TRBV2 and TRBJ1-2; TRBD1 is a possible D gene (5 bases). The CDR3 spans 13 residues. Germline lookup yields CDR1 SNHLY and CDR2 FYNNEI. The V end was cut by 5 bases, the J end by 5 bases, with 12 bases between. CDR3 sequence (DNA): TGTGCCAGCAGTCAGACGGGACCTTATGGCTACACCTTC. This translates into CASSQTGPYGYTF.

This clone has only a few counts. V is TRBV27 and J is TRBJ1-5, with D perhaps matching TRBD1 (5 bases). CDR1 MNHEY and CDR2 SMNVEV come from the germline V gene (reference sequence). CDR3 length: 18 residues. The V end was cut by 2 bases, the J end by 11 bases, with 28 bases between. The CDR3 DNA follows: TGTGCCAGCAGTTTAGGGACCCCCGGCAGGCCACCTCAGAGGACCCAGCATTTT. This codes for CASSLGTPGRPPQRTQHF.

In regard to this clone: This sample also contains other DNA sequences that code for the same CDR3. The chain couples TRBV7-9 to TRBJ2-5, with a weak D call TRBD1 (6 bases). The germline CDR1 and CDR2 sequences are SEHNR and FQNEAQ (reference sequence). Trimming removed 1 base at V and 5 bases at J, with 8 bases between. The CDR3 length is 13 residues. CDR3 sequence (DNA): TGTGCCAGCAGCTTAGGGACAGCCGAGACCCAGTACTTC. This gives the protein CASSLGTAETQYF.

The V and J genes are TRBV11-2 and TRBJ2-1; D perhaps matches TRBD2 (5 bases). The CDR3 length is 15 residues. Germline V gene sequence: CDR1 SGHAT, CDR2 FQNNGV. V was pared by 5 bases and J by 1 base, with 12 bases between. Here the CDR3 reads CASSPRLRSYNEQFF. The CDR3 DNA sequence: TGTGCCAGCAGCCCTCGACTAAGGTCCTACAATGAGCAGTTCTTC. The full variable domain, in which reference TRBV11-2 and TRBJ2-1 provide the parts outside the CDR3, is EAGVAQSPRYKIIEKRQSVAFWCNPISGHATLYWYQQILGQGPKLLIQFQNNGVVDDSQLPKDRFSAERLKGVDSTLKIQPAKLEDSAVYLCASSPRLRSYNEQFFGPGTRLTVL.

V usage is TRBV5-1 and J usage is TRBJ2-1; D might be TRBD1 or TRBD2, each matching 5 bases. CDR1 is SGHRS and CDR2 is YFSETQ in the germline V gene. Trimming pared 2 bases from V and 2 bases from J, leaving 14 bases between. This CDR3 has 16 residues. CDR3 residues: CASSLEGRGPYNEQFF. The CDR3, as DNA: TGCGCCAGCAGCTTAGAGGGAAGGGGACCCTACAATGAGCAGTTCTTC.

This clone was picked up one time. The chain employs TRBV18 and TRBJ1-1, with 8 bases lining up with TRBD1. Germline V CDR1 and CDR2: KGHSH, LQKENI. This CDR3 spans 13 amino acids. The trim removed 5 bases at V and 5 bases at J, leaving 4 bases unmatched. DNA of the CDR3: TGTGCCAGCTCAACAGGGGGTGAAACTGAAGCTTTCTTT. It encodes CASSTGGETEAFF.

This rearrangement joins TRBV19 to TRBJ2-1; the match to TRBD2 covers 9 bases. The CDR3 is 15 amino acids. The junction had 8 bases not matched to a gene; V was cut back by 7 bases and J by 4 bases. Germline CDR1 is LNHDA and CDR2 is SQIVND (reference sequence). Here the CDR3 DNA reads TGTGCCAGTAAAAGCGGGCGGGAGGGATACAATGAGCAGTTCTTC. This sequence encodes CASKSGREGYNEQFF.

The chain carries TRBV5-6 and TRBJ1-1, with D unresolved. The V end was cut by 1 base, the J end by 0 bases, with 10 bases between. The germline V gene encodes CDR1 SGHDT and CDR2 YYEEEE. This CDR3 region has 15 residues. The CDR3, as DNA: TGTGCCAGCAGCTTGAGGGTGATTATGAACACTGAAGCTTTCTTT. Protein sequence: CASSLRVIMNTEAFF. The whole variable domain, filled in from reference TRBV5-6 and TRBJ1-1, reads DAGVTQSPTHLIKTRGQQVTLRCSPKSGHDTVSWYQQALGQGPQFIFQYYEEEERQRGNFPDRFSGHQFPNYSSELNVNALLLGDSALYLCASSLRVIMNTEAFFGQGTRLTVV.

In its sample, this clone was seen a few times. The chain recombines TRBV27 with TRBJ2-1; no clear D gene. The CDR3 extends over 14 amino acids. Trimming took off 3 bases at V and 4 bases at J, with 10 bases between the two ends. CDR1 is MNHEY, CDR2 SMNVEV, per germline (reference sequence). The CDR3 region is CASSFGTIYNEQFF. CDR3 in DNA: TGTGCCAGCAGTTTCGGCACTATTTACAATGAGCAGTTCTTC.

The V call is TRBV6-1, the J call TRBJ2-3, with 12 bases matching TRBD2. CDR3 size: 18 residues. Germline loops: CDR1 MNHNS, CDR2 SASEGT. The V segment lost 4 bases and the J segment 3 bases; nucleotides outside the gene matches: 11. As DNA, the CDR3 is TGTGCCAGCAGTGCTACTAGCGGGAGGACTCCGGGTACAGATACGCAGTATTTT. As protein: CASSATSGRTPGTDTQYF.

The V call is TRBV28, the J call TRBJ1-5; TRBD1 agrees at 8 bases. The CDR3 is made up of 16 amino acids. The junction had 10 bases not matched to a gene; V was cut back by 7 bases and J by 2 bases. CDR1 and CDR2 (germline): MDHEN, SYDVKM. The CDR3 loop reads CASNTGIRGRNQPQHF. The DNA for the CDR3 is TGTGCCAGCAACACCGGAATCAGGGGGCGCAATCAGCCCCAGCATTTT.

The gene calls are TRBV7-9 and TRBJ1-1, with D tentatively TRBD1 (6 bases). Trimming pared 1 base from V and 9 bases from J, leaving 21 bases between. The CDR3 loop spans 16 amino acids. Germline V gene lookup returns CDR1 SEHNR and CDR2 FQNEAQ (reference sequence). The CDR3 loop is CASSLDYGTRRGKAFF. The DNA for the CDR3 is TGTGCCAGCAGCTTAGATTACGGGACAAGGAGGGGGAAAGCTTTCTTT.

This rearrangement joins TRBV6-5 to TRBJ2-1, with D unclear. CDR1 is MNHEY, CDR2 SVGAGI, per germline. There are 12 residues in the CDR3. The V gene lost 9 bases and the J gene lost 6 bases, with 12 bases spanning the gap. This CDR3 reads CASSSGGNEQFF. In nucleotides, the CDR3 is TGTGCCAGTTCCTCAGGTGGCAATGAGCAGTTCTTC.

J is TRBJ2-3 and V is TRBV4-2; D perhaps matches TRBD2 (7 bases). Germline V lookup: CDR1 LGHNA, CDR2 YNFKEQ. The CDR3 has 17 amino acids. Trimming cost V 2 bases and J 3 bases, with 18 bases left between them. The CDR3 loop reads CASSQWGAGDRTDTQYF. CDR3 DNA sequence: TGTGCCAGCAGCCAATGGGGGGCGGGAGACCGGACAGATACGCAGTATTTT.

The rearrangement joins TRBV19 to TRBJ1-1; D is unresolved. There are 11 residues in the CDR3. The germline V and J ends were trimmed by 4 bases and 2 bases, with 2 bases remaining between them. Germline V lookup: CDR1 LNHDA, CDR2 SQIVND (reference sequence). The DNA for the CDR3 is TGTGCCAGTAGTAGCAACACTGAAGCTTTCTTT. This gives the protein CASSSNTEAFF. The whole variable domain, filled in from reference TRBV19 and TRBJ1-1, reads DGGITQSPKYLFRKEGQNVTLSCEQNLNHDAMYWYRQDPGQGLRLIYYSQIVNDFQKGDIAEGYSVSREKKESFPLTVTSAQKNPTAFYLCASSSNTEAFFGQGTRLTVV.

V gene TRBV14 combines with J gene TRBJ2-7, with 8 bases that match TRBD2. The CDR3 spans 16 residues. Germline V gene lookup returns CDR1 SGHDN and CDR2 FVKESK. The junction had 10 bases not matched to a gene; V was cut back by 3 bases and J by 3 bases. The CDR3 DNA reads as TGTGCCAGCAGCCAGGCAGCGGGGGCATTCTACTACGAGCAGTACTTC. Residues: CASSQAAGAFYYEQYF.

The CDR3 reads CASSYSVGAKNIQYF. In DNA form, the CDR3 reads TGTGCCAGCAGTTACTCTGTGGGGGCCAAAAACATTCAGTACTTC. The chain combines TRBV6-5 with TRBJ2-4, with D unclear. Germline CDR1 reads MNHEY; CDR2 reads SVGAGI. The CDR3 sequence is 15 residues long. Trimming took 0 bases from V and 1 from J, leaving 7 bases between them.

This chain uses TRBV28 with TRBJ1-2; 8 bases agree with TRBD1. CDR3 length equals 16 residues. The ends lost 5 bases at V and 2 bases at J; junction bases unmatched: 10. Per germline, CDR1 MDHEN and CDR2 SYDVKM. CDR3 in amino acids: CASSRRGRGPNYGYTF. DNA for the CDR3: TGTGCCAGCAGTCGACGGGGCAGGGGGCCCAACTATGGCTACACCTTC.

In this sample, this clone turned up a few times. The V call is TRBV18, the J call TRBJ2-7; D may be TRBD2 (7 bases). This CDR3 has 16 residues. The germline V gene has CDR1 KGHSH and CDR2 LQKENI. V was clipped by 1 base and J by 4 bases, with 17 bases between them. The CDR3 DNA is TGTGCCAGCTCACCACAGCCGGGGGGCGCGAAGTACGAGCAGTACTTC. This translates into CASSPQPGGAKYEQYF.

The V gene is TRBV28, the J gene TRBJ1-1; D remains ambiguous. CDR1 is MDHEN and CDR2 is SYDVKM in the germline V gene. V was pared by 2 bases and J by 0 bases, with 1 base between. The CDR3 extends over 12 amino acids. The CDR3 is CASSLVNTEAFF. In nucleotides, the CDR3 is TGTGCCAGCAGTTTAGTGAACACTGAAGCTTTCTTT.

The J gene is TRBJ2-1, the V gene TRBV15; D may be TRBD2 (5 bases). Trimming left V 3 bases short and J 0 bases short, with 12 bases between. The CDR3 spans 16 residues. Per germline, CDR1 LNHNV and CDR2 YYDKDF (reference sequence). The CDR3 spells CATSRDLTSSYNEQFF. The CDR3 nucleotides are TGTGCCACCAGCAGGGACTTGACGAGCTCCTACAATGAGCAGTTCTTC.

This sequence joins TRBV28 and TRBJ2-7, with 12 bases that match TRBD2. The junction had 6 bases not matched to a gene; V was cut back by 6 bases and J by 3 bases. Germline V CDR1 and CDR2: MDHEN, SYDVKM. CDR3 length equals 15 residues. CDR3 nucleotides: TGTGCCAGCAGCAAAATGACTAGCGGGAGCTACGAGCAGTACTTC. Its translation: CASSKMTSGSYEQYF.

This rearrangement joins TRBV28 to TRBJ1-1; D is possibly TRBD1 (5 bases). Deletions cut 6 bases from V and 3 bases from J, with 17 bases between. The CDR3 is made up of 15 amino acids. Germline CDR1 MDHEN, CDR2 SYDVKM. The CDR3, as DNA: TGTGCCAGCAGCCGCCTCGGTCTGGGGGACACTGAAGCTTTCTTT. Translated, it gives CASSRLGLGDTEAFF.

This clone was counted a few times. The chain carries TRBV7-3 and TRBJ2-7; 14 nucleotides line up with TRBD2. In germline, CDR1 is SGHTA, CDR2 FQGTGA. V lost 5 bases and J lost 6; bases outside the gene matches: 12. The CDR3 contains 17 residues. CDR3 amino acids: CASSPVGLAGGLGEQYF. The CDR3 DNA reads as TGTGCCAGCAGCCCTGTAGGACTAGCGGGAGGCTTGGGCGAGCAGTACTTC.

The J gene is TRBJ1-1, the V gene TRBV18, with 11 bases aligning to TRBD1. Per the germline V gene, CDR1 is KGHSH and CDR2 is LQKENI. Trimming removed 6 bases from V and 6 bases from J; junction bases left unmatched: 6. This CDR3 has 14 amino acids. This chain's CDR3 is CASSPRGQGAEAFF. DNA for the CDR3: TGTGCCAGCTCCCCGAGGGGACAGGGGGCTGAAGCTTTCTTT.

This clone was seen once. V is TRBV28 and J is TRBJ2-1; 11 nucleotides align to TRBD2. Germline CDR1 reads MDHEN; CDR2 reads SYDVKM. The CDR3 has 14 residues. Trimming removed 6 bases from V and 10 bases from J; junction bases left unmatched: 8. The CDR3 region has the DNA TGTGCCAGCAGCCTGACTAGCGGGAACGACGAGCAGTTCTTC. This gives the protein CASSLTSGNDEQFF.

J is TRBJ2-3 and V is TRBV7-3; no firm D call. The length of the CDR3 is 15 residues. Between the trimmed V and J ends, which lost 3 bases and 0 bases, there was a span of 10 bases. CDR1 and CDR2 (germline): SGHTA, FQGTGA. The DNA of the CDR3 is TGTGCCAGCAGCTTTAGGCGGATGAGCACAGATACGCAGTATTTT. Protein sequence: CASSFRRMSTDTQYF.